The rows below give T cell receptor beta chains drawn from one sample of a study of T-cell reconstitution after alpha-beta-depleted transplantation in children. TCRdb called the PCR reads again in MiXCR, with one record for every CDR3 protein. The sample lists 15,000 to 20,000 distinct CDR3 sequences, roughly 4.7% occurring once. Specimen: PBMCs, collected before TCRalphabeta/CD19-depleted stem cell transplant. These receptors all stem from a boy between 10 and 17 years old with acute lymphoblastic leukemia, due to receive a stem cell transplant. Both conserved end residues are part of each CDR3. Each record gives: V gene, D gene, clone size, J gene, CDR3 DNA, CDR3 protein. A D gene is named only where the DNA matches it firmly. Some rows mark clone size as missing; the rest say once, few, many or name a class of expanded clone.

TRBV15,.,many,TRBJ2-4,TGTGCCACCAGCAGGGATACCTTGGCCAAAAACATTCAGTACTTC,CATSRDTLAKNIQYF
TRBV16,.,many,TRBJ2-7,TGTGCCAGCAGCCAATGGACAGCTTCCTACGAGCAGTACTTC,CASSQWTASYEQYF
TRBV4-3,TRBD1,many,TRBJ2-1,TGCGCCAGCAGCCAGACCACAGGGGTCAGGGCCAATGAGCAGTTCTTC,CASSQTTGVRANEQFF
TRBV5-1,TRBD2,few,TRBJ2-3,TGCGCCAGCAGCTTCTCGGGAGGCCCCACAGATACGCAGTATTTT,CASSFSGGPTDTQYF
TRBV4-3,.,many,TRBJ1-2,TGCGCCAGCAGCCAAGACAGGGTGGCCTATGGCTACACCTTC,CASSQDRVAYGYTF
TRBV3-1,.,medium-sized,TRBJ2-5,TGTGCCAGCAGCCAAGAGGAGACCCAGTACTTC,CASSQEETQYF
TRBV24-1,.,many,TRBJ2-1,TGTGCCACCAGTGATTTTTCCTACGTAAGCTCCTACAATGAGCAGTTCTTC,CATSDFSYVSSYNEQFF
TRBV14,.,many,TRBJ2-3,TGTGCCAGCAGCCAAGATGAAGGGCCTAGCACAGATACGCAGTATTTT,CASSQDEGPSTDTQYF
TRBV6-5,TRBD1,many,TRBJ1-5,TGTGCCAGCAGTACCTCCGGGACAGGGGGGCAGCCCCAGCATTTT,CASSTSGTGGQPQHF
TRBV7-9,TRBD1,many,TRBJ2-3,TGTGCCAGCAGGCAGACAGGGGTGGGCACAGATACGCAGTATTTT,CASRQTGVGTDTQYF
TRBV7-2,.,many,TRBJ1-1,TGTGCCAGCAGGTCGCAGGGGCGGGTTTCCACTGAAGCTTTCTTT,CASRSQGRVSTEAFF
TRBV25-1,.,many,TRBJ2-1,TGTGCCAGCTCCGACAGACTCTACAATGAGCAGTTCTTC,CASSDRLYNEQFF
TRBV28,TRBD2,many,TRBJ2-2,TGTGCCAGCAGTCCGCGACTAGCGGGTTTGACCGGGGAGCTGTTTTTT,CASSPRLAGLTGELFF
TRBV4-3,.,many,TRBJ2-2,TGCGCCAGCAGCCCGACCGGCGGGGGGGAGCTGTTTTTT,CASSPTGGGELFF
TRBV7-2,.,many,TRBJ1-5,TGTGCCAGCAGCCACCGAGAATCGGGGGCCGGAGGGCCCCAGCATTTT,CASSHRESGAGGPQHF
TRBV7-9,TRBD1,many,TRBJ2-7,TGTGCCAGCAGCGATACAGGGGCATCGGACTTC,CASSDTGASDF
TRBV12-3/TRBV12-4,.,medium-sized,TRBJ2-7,TGTGCCAGCAGTTTTACAGGGCGACCCTACGAGCAGTACTTC,CASSFTGRPYEQYF
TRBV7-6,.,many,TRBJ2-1,TGTGCCAGCAGCTTAGCGGAGAATGAGCAGTTCTTC,CASSLAENEQFF
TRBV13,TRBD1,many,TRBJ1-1,TGTGCCAGCAGCTCCGTTAACAGGGGGCAGGACGAAGCTTTCTTT,CASSSVNRGQDEAFF
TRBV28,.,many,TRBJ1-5,TGTGTCGCTCGAGGCGGCCTGAAAATCGGGCCCCAGCATTTT,CVARGGLKIGPQHF
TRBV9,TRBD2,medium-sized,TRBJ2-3,TGTGCCAGCAGCGACCTCACACCGGGACTAGTGAGCGCAGATACGCAGTATTTT,CASSDLTPGLVSADTQYF
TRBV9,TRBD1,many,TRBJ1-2,TGTGCCAGCAGCGCCGGACAGGAACGTGTGAGTGGCTACACCTTC,CASSAGQERVSGYTF
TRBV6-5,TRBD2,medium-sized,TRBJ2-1,TGTGCCAGCAGTTCCCAGTCCCTAGCGGGAGCCTACAATGAGCAGTTCTTC,CASSSQSLAGAYNEQFF
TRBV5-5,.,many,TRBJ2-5,TGTGCCAGCAGCTTGACCGCTAGGGCGGAGACCCAGTACTTC,CASSLTARAETQYF
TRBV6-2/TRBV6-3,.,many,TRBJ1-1,TGTGCCAGCCGTCTTGCTGGGGTATTAATGAACACTGAAGCTTTCTTT,CASRLAGVLMNTEAFF
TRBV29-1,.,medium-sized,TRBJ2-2,TGCAGCGTGGACGGGAACACCGGGGAGCTGTTTTTT,CSVDGNTGELFF
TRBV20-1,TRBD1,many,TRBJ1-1,TGCAGTGCAGGGGCTTTGACAGGGGACACTGAAGCTTTCTTT,CSAGALTGDTEAFF
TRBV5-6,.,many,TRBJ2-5,TGTGCCAGCAGCCCAAACTACGGGGAGACCCAGTACTTC,CASSPNYGETQYF
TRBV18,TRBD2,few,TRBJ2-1,TGTGCCAGCTCACTGTCTACGGGAGGGGTTAATGAGCAGTTCTTC,CASSLSTGGVNEQFF
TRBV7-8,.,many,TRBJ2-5,TGTGCCAGCAGCTCCCATCGGACGAACGCCCCACCGGAGACCCAGTACTTC,CASSSHRTNAPPETQYF
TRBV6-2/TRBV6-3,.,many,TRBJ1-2,TGTGCCAGCAGTTACTTGGAGGTCTATGGCTACACCTTC,CASSYLEVYGYTF
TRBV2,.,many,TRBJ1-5,TGTGCCAGCAGCAGGGACAAGATGAATCAGCCCCAGCATTTT,CASSRDKMNQPQHF
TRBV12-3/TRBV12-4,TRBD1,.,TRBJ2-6,TGTGCCCTCAGCCCCTTTTGGGACAGCGCAATCTTCGGGGCCAACGTCCTGACTTTC,CALSPFWDSAIFGANVLTF
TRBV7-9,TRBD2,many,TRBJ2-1,TGTGCCAGCAGCTACTCACTTCGGACTAGCGGGACTGGTGAGCAGTTCTTC,CASSYSLRTSGTGEQFF
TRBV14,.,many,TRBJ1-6,TGTGCCAGCAGCCAAGCTGCAGGAGCTCCCCCATCACCCCTCCACTTT,CASSQAAGAPPSPLHF